Each of the 5 T cell receptor beta chains below was sequenced from the same sample in a study of T-cell memory formation after mild COVID-19. TCRdb passed the 5' RACE reads through MiXCR, listing each CDR3 protein once. This sample carries 100,000 to 120,000 distinct CDR3 sequences, 20% to 25% of them seen once, and the ten largest clones take 40% to 50%. The sequencing input was PBMCs or a T cell subset sorted from them (not recorded which). Receptors originate from a man aged 18 to 35 who had mild COVID-19 (a few samples of this study predate the infection). Cell type and time point are not known.

This clonotype has a handful of counts. The J gene is TRBJ2-5, the V gene TRBV7-9; no clear D gene. The length of the CDR3 is 14 residues. Germline assignment: CDR1 SEHNR and CDR2 FQNEAQ (reference sequence). Deletions cut 7 bases from V and 3 bases from J, with 15 bases between. The CDR3 sequence is CASNLLGGEETQYF. The DNA of the CDR3 is TGTGCCAGCAACCTGTTGGGTGGGGAAGAGACCCAGTACTTC.

This clonotype has a handful of counts. The chain is built from TRBV25-1 and TRBJ2-3; D is perhaps TRBD1 (6 bases). Germline CDR1 MGHDK, CDR2 SYGVNS. The CDR3 is 11 amino acids. Trimming took 10 bases from V and 4 from J, leaving 9 bases between them. CDR3 DNA: TGTGCCACCTCAGGGGCAGATACGCAGTATTTT. Its protein is CATSGADTQYF.

V usage is TRBV9 and J usage is TRBJ1-4; a weak D match, TRBD1 (6 bases). The length of the CDR3 is 15 residues. Germline loops: CDR1 SGDLS, CDR2 YYNGEE. The ends were cut back, 0 bases at V and 8 bases at J, with 14 bases in the middle. The CDR3 region has the DNA TGTGCCAGCAGCGTAGATGGGACACCAGGCGAAAAACTGTTTTTT. Its translation: CASSVDGTPGEKLFF.

This clonotype showed up just a few times. The chain carries TRBV12-3 or TRBV12-4 and TRBJ1-1, with D perhaps TRBD1 (6 bases). The CDR3 runs 15 residues. The germline V and J ends were trimmed by 7 bases and 4 bases, with 19 bases remaining between them. CDR3 residues: CASTLTGLNPTEAFF. CDR3 DNA: TGTGCCAGCACCCTCACAGGGCTCAACCCCACTGAAGCTTTCTTT.

V and J are TRBV28 and TRBJ2-1; D possibly corresponds to TRBD1 (7 bases). The germline CDR1 and CDR2 sequences are MDHEN and SYDVKM. V was clipped by 11 bases and J by 4 bases, with 15 bases between them. This CDR3 is 13 amino acids long. The CDR3 region is CAVRGVGYNEQFF. CDR3 nucleotides: TGTGCCGTCAGGGGGGTGGGATACAATGAGCAGTTCTTC.